This T cell receptor (beta chain) was sequenced during a study of shared clonotypes between healthy human individuals. Across the study: The composition of the donors was a couple of women and a few men aged 18 to 49.

Measured with immunoSEQ multiplex PCR; TCRdb has only the in-frame clones, and not every one. The sample has fewer than 850,000 clones; about 90% are singletons. Points on this clone: Its target is unknown.

Study-level findings and limits: A handful of donors had around 5.2% of their naive CD4 clonotypes in common.

V dropped 5 bases and J dropped 6; count of bases not matched to a gene: 18. Germline CDR1 reads SGHVS; CDR2 reads FNYEAQ. The CDR3 totals 18 residues. V is TRBV7-6 and J is TRBJ2-1; 8 bases agree with TRBD1. The sample consisted of memory CD8+ T cells from PBMCs. Subset in this sample: CD45RO+ cells pooled with CCR7-negative TemRA cells. The sequence was collected from a man between 18 and 29 years old in good health. Some clones in this sample may be carry-over from other donors' samples. This CDR3 is CASSPRWGRRGQVNEQFF. CDR3 bases: TGTGCCAGCAGCCCCCGGTGGGGGCGCAGGGGGCAGGTCAATGAGCAGTTCTTC. Using reference TRBV7-6 and TRBJ2-1 for the parts outside the CDR3, the full variable domain is GAGVSQSPRYKVTKRGQDVALRCDPISGHVSLYWYRQALGQGPEFLTYFNYEAQQDKSGLPNDRFSAERPEGSISTLTIQRTEQRDSAMYRCASSPRWGRRGQVNEQFFGPGTRLTVL.